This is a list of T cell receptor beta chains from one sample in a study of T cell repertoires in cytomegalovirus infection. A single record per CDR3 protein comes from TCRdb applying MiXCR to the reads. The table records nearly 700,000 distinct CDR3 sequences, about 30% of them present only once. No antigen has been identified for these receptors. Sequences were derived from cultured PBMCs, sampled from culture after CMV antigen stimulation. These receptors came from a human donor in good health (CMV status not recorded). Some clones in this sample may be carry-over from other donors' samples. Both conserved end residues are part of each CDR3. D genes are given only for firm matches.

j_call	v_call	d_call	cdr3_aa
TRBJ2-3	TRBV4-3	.	CASSQAAEARDTQYF
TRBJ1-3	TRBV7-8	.	CASSKERIPSGNTIYF
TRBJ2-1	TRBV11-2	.	CASSLMDSSSYNEQFF
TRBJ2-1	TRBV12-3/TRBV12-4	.	CASSLRTKNNEQFF
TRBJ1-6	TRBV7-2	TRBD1	CASLGGMRTGHNSPLHF
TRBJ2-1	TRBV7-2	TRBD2	CASSNSGSPYNEQFF
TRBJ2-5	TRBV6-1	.	CASLRKQGAMQETQYF
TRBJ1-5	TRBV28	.	CASSHGTIQPQHF
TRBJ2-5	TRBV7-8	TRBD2	CASSAGTSGNLETQYF
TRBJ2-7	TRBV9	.	CASSVGGRYGEQYF
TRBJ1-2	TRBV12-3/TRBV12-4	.	CASSFATYYGYTF
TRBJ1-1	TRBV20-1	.	CSARVGTSMNTEAFF
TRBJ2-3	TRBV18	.	CTSSPRDHGGDTQYF
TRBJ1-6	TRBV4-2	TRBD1	CASSQSRQGKDSPLHF
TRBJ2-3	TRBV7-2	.	CASSPPSQAQYF
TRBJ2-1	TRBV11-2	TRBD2	CASSGFGRGVGFF
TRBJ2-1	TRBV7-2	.	CASSSGQAQFF
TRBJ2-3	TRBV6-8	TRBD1	CASSRGQGPDTQYF
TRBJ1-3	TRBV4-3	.	CASSHRTVFGNTIYF
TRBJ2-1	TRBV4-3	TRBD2	CASSQEAAGVSNEQFF
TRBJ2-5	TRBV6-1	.	CASSEEFWETQYF
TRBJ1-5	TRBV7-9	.	CASSLGESTGPRGNQPQHF
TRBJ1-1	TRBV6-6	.	CASSYQFMNTEAFF
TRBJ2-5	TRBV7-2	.	CASSSRPSVQETQYF